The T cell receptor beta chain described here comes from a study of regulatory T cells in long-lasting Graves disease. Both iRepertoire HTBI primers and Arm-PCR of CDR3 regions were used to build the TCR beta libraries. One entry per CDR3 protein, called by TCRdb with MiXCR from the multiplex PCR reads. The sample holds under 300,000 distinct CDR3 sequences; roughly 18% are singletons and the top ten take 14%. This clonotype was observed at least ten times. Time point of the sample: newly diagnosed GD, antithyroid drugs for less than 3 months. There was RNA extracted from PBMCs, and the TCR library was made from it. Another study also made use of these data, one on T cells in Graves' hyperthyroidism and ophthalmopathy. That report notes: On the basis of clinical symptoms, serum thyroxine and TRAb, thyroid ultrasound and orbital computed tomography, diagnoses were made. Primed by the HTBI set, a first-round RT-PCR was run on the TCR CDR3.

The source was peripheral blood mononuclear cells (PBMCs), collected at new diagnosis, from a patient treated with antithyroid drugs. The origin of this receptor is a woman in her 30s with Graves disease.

CDR3 amino acids: CSALGAGVEKLFF. The CDR3 DNA sequence: TGCAGTGCCCTAGGGGCCGGTGTGGAAAAACTGTTTTTT. The chain links TRBV20-1 to TRBJ1-4; possible D gene TRBD1, 5 bases. V gave up 6 bases and J gave up 8 bases, with 16 bases separating them. This CDR3 spans 13 amino acids. CDR1 is DFQATT, CDR2 SNEGSKA, per germline (reference sequence).